This T cell receptor beta chain was sequenced in a study of blood T cell repertoires in COVID-19. Clones were sequenced by immunoSEQ multiplex PCR, and TCRdb holds only the in-frame ones, with some missing. The data hold around 200,000 clones, with around 85% observed a single time. Germline V gives CDR1 KGHSH, CDR2 LQKENI. The CDR3 runs to 12 residues. V was clipped by 7 bases and J by 11 bases, with 17 bases between them. This TCR was recovered from a man in his forties who had recovered from COVID-19. The chain combines TRBV18 with TRBJ1-1; D might be TRBD1 (6 bases). Source material: PBMCs or T cells enriched from blood (not recorded which). The CDR3 bases are TGTGCCAGCTTGACTACAGGGAAGGAGGCTTTCTTT. Translated, it gives CASLTTGKEAFF. The full variable domain, rest sourced from reference TRBV18 and TRBJ1-1, is NAGVMQNPRHLVRRRGQEARLRCSPMKGHSHVYWYRQLPEEGLKFMVYLQKENIIDESGMPKERFSAEFPKEGPSILRIQQVVRGDSAAYFCASLTTGKEAFFGQGTRLTVV.